This T cell receptor beta chain appears in the sequencing data of a study of human T cells and chemical hapten exposure. Whole-study findings and limits: Significantly more large CDR3 similarity clusters were formed by expanded TCRs than by controls. High-frequency TCRs, those above 1 in 1000, stayed the same after DPC sensitization.

Attachment of unique molecular identifiers to individual cDNA molecules was performed in the library. Per the original data handling: 90,000 to 100,000 TCRs per sample was the median, with a range of roughly 23,224 to 750,000. TCRdb re-called the RACE reads with MiXCR, one entry per CDR3 protein. The V and J calls were not made by the authors but by TCRdb's processing. This table holds over 130,000 distinct CDR3 sequences, roughly 10% found once. In its sample, this clonotype was seen a few times. Its cognate antigen is unknown. The CDR3 is 15 amino acids. Germline V gene lookup returns CDR1 MDHEN and CDR2 SYDVKM. V was cut by 6 bases and J by 2 bases, with 16 bases left in between. Noted time point: patch test 2, 6 weeks after DPC sensitization. This sample's treatment: therapeutic diphenylcyclopropenone sensitization with weekly scalp DPC.

This clonotype originated in a woman aged 45-65 years with alopecia areata. Some clones in this sample may be carry-over from other donors' samples. Sequencing was performed on whole blood, taken in connection with sensitization to the hapten diphenylcyclopropenone (DPC). J is TRBJ2-5 and V is TRBV28; tentative D call: TRBD2 (5 bases). The CDR3 DNA sequence: TGTGCCAGCAGCCTACCGGGGAGTCAGCAAGAGACCCAGTACTTC. The encoded protein is CASSLPGSQQETQYF.